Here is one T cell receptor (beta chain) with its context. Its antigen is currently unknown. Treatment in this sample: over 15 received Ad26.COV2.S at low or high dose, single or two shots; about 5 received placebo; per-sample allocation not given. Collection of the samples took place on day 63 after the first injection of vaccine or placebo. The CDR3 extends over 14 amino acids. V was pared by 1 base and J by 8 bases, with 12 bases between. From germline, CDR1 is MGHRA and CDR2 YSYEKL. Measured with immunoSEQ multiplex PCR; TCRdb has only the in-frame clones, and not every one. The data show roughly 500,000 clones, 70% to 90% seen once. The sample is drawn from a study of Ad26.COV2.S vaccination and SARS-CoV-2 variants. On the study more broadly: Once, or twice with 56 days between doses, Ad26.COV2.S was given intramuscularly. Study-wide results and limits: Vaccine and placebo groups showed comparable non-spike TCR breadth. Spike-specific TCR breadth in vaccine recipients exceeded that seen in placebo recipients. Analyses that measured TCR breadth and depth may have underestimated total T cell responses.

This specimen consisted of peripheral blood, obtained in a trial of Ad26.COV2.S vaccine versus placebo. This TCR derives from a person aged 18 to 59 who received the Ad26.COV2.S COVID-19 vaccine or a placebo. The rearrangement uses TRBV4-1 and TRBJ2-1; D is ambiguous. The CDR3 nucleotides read TGCGCCAGCAGCCAAGTGATAGGGATGGATGAGCAGTTCTTC. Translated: CASSQVIGMDEQFF.